This T cell receptor beta chain comes out of a study of blood T cell repertoires in COVID-19 (dated by TCRdb to about 2020). Background on the whole study: Collaborator samples came from the United States, Italy and Spain and covered acute and convalescent phases of COVID-19. The prospective study material was composed of cDNA or gDNA derived from T cells, B-cell-depleted T cells, or PBMCs. Subjects who had been exposed to COVID-19, were actively infected with it, or had recovered from it provided the deeply sampled blood TCRbeta repertoires that made up the dataset. A freely available public database, intended as a resource for researchers studying the immune response to SARS-CoV-2, is where the repertoires were released. The samples were drawn from the first 160 participants of the ongoing ImmuneRACE study and from roughly 1,300 subjects provided by 6 global collaborators. The sample metadata nearly always contained a de-identified subject ID, COVID-19 status, age in years and sex. HLA class I and class II types, where available, came from metadata supplied by the sample provider rather than from assay-based typing. Here is what the overall study found, with its caveats: How much clinical and demographic metadata was included differed by source and by participant, and the metadata was provided uncurated.

V has 5 bases trimmed and J has 3 bases trimmed; junction bases matching no gene number 4. The cysteine opens and the phenylalanine closes a CDR3 of 13 amino acids. Only the CDR3 DNA stays, 39 bases, in frame from base 1. Another Seattle source contributed samples from volunteer blood donors who had recovered from COVID-19. Whole blood was collected in K2EDTA tubes by collaborating institutions according to the institutions' own protocols. For TCRbeta analysis, collaborators shipped samples in one of three forms: frozen whole blood, isolated PBMCs, or DNA extracted from either of those sample types. Comments on this clone: The specificity of this receptor is unknown. Base qualities are not recorded, but no much larger clone differs from it by a single base.

TCRbeta CDR3 regions were amplified from genomic DNA using the immunoSEQ Assay, a bias-controlled multiplex PCR. Regarding the original processing steps: Within the assay, amplification of reference gene primers was used to estimate how many nucleated cells each sample contained. Sequence reads were collapsed and filtered to measure the absolute abundance of every unique TCRbeta CDR3 rearrangement. For each sample, productive Simpson clonality was calculated as the square root of Simpson's diversity index across productive rearrangements. TCRdb stores this immuneACCESS table with in-frame sequences only. Part of the clones is absent; in the studies checked, under half of the shortfall reflects unresolved V genes, and no reason is known for the rest. V, J and clone size reflect that table, while D and trimming were determined from the DNA. Here the sample has about 300,000 clones; about 90% occur a single time. The ten most abundant clones make up about 1.6% of the sample.

The sequencing sample was made of peripheral blood. The chain couples TRBV5-3 to TRBJ2-7; TRBD2 agrees with 8 junctional bases. TRBV5-3 is an open reading frame whose function is uncertain. The clonotype originates from a woman aged 40 to 50 who had recovered from COVID-19. The CDR3 protein is CARRSSGGYEQYF. The bases read TGTGCCAGAAGATCCAGCGGGGGCTACGAGCAGTACTTC.